This T cell receptor beta chain originates from a study of Graves' ophthalmopathy and Graves' hyperthyroidism. The germline V gene has CDR1 LNHDA and CDR2 SQIVND (reference sequence). V shed 4 bases and J 4 bases; nucleotides not matched to a gene: 7. This CDR3 spans 15 amino acids. Orbital computed tomography, together with clinical symptoms, serum thyroxine, TRAb and thyroid ultrasound, was used for diagnosis. Study outcomes and limitations: Ophthalmopathy progression was predicted by the model at less than 71% sensitivity and about 72% specificity.

As regards this clonotype: No antigen is known for it.

Amplification targeted the TCR beta CDR3 regions, with RNA transcripts as the source material. The workflow started with a first-round RT-PCR run with HTBI primers and then moved on to a second-round multiplex PCR. TCRdb called the multiplex PCR reads again in MiXCR, with one record for every CDR3 protein. Among about 1.2 million distinct CDR3 sequences listed, around a third were seen once. The specimen was peripheral blood or thyroid tissue (not recorded which). This clonotype was sampled from an adult man with Graves' hyperthyroidism. The chain carries TRBV19 and TRBJ1-2, with 9 bases identical to TRBD1. Here the CDR3 reads CASSTGQGGGYGYTF. CDR3 nucleotide sequence: TGTGCCAGTAGTACGGGACAGGGAGGTGGCTATGGCTACACCTTC.